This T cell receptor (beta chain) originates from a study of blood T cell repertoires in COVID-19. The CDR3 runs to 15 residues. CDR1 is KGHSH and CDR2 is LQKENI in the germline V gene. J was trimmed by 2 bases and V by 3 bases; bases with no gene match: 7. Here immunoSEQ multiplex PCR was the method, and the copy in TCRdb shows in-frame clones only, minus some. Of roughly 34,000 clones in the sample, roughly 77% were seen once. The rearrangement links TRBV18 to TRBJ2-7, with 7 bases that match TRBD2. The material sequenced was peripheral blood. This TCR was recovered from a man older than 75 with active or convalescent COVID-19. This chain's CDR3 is CASSPATGTTYEQYF. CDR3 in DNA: TGTGCCAGCTCACCCGCAACCGGGACTACCTACGAGCAGTACTTC.